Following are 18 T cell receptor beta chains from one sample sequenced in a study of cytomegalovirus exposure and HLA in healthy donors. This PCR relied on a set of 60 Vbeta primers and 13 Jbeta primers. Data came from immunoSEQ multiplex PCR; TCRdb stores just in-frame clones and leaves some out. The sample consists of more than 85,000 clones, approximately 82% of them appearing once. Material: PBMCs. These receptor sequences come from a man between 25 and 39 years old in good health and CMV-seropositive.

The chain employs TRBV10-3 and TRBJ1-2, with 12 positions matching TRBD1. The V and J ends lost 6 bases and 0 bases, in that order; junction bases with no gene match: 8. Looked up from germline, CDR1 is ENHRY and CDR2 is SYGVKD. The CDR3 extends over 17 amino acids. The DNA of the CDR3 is TGTGCCATCAGCCCGGGACAGGGGGCCGAAGCTAACTATGGCTACACCTTC. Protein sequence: CAISPGQGAEANYGYTF.

The CDR3 loop is CASSLGEWNTEAFF. In DNA, the CDR3 is TGTGCCAGCAGCTTAGGAGAGTGGAACACTGAAGCTTTCTTT. This chain uses TRBV7-9 with TRBJ1-1; D is uncertain. This CDR3 comprises 14 residues. CDR1 is SEHNR and CDR2 is FQNEAQ in the germline V gene (reference sequence). Deletions cut 1 base from V and 1 base from J, with 7 bases between.

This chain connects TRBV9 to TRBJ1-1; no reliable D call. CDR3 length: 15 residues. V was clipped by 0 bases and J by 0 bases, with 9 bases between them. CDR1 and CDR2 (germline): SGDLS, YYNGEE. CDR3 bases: TGTGCCAGCAGCGTAGATCCAGACATGAACACTGAAGCTTTCTTT. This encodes CASSVDPDMNTEAFF.

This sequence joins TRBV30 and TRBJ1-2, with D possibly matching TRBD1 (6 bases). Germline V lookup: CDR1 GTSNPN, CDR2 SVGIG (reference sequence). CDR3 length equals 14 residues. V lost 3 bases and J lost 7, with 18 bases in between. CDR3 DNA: TGTGCCTGGAGCGATCAGGGGCCGGGGCGTGGCTACACCTTC. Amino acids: CAWSDQGPGRGYTF.

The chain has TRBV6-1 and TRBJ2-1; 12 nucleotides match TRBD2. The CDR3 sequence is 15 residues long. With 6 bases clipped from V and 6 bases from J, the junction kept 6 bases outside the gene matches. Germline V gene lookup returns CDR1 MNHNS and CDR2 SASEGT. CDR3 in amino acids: CASSRTSGVANEQFF. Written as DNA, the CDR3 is TGTGCCAGCAGCCGGACTAGCGGGGTGGCCAATGAGCAGTTCTTC.

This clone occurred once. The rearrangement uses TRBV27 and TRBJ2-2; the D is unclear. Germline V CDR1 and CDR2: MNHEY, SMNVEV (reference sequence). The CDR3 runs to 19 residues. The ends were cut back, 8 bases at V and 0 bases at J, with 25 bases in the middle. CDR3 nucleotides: TGTGCCAGCGGCTTCCACCTTAACACCATTCGGGCGAACACCGGGGAGCTGTTTTTT. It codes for CASGFHLNTIRANTGELFF.

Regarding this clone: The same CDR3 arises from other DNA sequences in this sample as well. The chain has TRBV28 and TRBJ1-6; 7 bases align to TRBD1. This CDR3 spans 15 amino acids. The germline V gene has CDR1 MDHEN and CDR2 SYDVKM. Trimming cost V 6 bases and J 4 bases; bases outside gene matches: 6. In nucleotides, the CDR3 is TGTGCCAGCAGGCCGGGACAGATATATAATTCACCCCTCCACTTT. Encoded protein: CASRPGQIYNSPLHF.

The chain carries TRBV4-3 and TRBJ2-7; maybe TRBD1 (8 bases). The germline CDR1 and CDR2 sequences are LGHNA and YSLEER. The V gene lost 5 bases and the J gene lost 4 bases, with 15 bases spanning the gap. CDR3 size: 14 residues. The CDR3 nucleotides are TGCGCCAGCAGCATAGGACAGGGAGGGTACGAGCAGTACTTC. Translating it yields CASSIGQGGYEQYF.

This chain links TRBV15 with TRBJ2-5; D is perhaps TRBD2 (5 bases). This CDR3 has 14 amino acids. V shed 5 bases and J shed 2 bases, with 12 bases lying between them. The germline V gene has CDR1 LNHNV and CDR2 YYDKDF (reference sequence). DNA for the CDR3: TGTGCCACCAGCGGGTGGACTGATCAAGAGACCCAGTACTTC. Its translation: CATSGWTDQETQYF.

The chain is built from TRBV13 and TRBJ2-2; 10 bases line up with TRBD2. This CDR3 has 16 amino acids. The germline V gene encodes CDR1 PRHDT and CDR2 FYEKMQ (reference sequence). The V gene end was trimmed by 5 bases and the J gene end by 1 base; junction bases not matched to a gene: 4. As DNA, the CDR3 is TGTGCCAGCAGCGACTTAGCGGGGGGGAACACCGGGGAGCTGTTTTTT. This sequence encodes CASSDLAGGNTGELFF.

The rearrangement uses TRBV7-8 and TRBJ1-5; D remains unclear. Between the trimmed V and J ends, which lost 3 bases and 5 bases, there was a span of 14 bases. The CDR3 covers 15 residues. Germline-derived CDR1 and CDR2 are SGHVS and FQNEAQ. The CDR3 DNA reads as TGTGCCAGCAGCTTTTACGGGAATTCCGATCAGCCCCAGCATTTT. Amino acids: CASSFYGNSDQPQHF.

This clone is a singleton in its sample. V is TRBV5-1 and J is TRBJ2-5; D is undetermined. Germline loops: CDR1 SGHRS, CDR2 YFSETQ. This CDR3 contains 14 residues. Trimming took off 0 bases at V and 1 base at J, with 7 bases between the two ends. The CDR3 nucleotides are TGCGCCAGCAGCTTGGGAGAGATCCAAGAGACCCAGTACTTC. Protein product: CASSLGEIQETQYF.

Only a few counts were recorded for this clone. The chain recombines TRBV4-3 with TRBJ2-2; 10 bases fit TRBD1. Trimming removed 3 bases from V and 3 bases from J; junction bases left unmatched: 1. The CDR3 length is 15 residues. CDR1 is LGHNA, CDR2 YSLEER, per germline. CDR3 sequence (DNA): TGCGCCAGCAGCCAGGGGACAGGGGACACCGGGGAGCTGTTTTTT. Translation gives CASSQGTGDTGELFF.

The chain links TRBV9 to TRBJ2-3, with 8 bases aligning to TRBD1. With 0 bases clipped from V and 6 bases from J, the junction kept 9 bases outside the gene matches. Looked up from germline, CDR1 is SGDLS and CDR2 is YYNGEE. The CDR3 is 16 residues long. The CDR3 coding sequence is TGTGCCAGCAGCGTAGCGCCGGGACAGGTGTCTGATACGCAGTATTTT. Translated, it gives CASSVAPGQVSDTQYF.

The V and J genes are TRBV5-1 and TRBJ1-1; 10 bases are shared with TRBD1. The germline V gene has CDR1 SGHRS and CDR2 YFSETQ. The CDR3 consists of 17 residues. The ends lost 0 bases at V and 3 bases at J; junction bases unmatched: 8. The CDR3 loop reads CASSLAGTGEGDTEAFF. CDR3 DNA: TGCGCCAGCAGCTTGGCCGGGACAGGGGAGGGGGACACTGAAGCTTTCTTT.

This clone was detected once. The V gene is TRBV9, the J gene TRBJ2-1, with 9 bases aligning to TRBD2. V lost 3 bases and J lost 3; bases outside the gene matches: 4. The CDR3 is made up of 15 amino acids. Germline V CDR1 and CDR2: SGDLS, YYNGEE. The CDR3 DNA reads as TGTGCCAGCAGCGGCGGGACTAGCCTCTACAATGAGCAGTTCTTC. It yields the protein CASSGGTSLYNEQFF.

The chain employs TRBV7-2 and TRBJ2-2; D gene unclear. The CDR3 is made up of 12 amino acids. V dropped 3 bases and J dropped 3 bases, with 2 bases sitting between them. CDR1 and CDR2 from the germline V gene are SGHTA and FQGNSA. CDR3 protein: CASSFYTGELFF. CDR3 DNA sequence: TGTGCCAGCAGCTTCTACACCGGGGAGCTGTTTTTT.

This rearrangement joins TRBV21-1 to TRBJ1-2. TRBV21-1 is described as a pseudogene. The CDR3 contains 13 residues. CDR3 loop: CASTSVEGDGYTF. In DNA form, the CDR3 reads TGTGCCAGCACCTCAGTGGAGGGAGATGGCTACACCTTC.